One sample yielded the 31 T cell receptor beta chains listed below, sequenced in a study of cytomegalovirus exposure and HLA in healthy donors. Researchers ran the PCR with 60 Vbeta and 13 Jbeta primers. Generated by immunoSEQ multiplex PCR, the TCRdb table keeps only in-frame clones and is missing some. In the table there are 170,000 or so clones, about 80% of which are singletons. What was sequenced was PBMCs. These receptors originate from a man aged 55 to 70 in good health and CMV-seronegative.

The chain couples TRBV28 to TRBJ1-2; no clear D. V dropped 6 bases and J dropped 1 base, with 12 bases sitting between them. CDR3 length equals 14 residues. CDR1 is MDHEN, CDR2 SYDVKM, per germline. CDR3 nucleotide sequence: TGTGCCAGCAGGGTTGCGGGCCGTAACTATGGCTACACCTTC. This gives the protein CASRVAGRNYGYTF.

This clone has just one count. V is TRBV5-1 and J is TRBJ2-1; TRBD2 agrees at 8 bases. The CDR3 extends over 14 amino acids. Germline V CDR1 and CDR2: SGHRS, YFSETQ. V lost 6 bases to trimming and J lost 6 bases; unmatched junction nucleotides: 8. CDR3 sequence reads: CASKDGGAGNEQFF. DNA for the CDR3: TGCGCCAGCAAGGACGGGGGGGCCGGCAATGAGCAGTTCTTC. The full variable domain, rest sourced from reference TRBV5-1 and TRBJ2-1, is KAGVTQTPRYLIKTRGQQVTLSCSPISGHRSVSWYQQTPGQGLQFLFEYFSETQRNKGNFPGRFSGRQFSNSRSEMNVSTLELGDSALYLCASKDGGAGNEQFFGPGTRLTVL.

This clone came up once. The chain couples TRBV5-1 to TRBJ2-7; D may be TRBD2 (6 bases). Trimming cost V 6 bases and J 1 base, with 11 bases left between them. Germline values: CDR1 SGHRS, CDR2 YFSETQ. The CDR3 runs to 13 residues. The CDR3 here is CASTGGRSYEQYF. The CDR3 DNA sequence: TGCGCCAGCACCGGAGGGCGGTCCTACGAGCAGTACTTC.

The CDR3 is CASSSQTRFADTQYF. Here the CDR3 DNA reads TGTGCCAGCAGCTCCCAGACTCGATTCGCAGATACGCAGTATTTT. V is TRBV7-2 and J is TRBJ2-3; D gene uncertain. CDR1 is SGHTA, CDR2 FQGNSA, per germline. CDR3 length equals 15 residues. With 4 bases removed from V and 4 bases from J, the gap between germline ends came to 15 bases.

This chain uses TRBV2 with TRBJ2-5; 8 bases map to TRBD2. V trimming: 8 bases; J trimming: 2 bases; junction bases outside the gene matches: 10. The CDR3 spans 15 residues. Germline values: CDR1 SNHLY, CDR2 FYNNEI. DNA of the CDR3: TGTGCCAGCGATAAAGCGGGGGACGCACAAGAGACCCAGTACTTC. This encodes CASDKAGDAQETQYF.

The V call is TRBV7-8, the J call TRBJ1-6; 9 bases match TRBD1. V shed 2 bases, J shed 6 bases, and the junction held 5 bases outside the gene matches. Germline V lookup: CDR1 SGHVS, CDR2 FQNEAQ. This CDR3 is 16 amino acids long. The CDR3 loop reads CASSLLTGGTNSPLHF. CDR3 in DNA: TGTGCCAGCAGCTTACTGACAGGGGGGACTAATTCACCCCTCCACTTT.

This clone was picked up a small number of times. The CDR3 loop reads CASSSGGLRRYTEAFF. CDR3 nucleotides: TGTGCCAGCAGCTCTGGGGGGTTGAGAAGATATACTGAAGCTTTCTTT. This chain uses TRBV7-8 with TRBJ1-1, with a weak D call TRBD1 (5 bases). Germline loops: CDR1 SGHVS, CDR2 FQNEAQ. The CDR3 length is 16 residues. Deletions cut 4 bases from V and 5 bases from J, with 20 bases between.

The V call is TRBV6-4, the J call TRBJ1-6; D is ambiguous. The CDR3 has 14 residues. V was cut by 0 bases and J by 14 bases, with 14 bases left in between. Germline CDR1 reads MRHNA; CDR2 reads SNTAGT. The CDR3 is CASSDSQLLRTLHF. The DNA of the CDR3 is TGTGCCAGCAGTGACTCCCAACTTCTTCGAACCCTCCACTTT.

The rearrangement joins TRBV5-1 to TRBJ2-1; no clear D gene. The CDR3 is 12 residues long. The germline V gene has CDR1 SGHRS and CDR2 YFSETQ. The germline V and J ends were trimmed by 3 bases and 9 bases, with 10 bases remaining between them. The CDR3 reads CASSSLRAEQFF. In nucleotides, the CDR3 is TGCGCCAGCAGCTCCCTGCGCGCTGAGCAGTTCTTC. The full variable domain, completed using reference TRBV5-1 and TRBJ2-1, is KAGVTQTPRYLIKTRGQQVTLSCSPISGHRSVSWYQQTPGQGLQFLFEYFSETQRNKGNFPGRFSGRQFSNSRSEMNVSTLELGDSALYLCASSSLRAEQFFGPGTRLTVL.

The chain uses TRBV5-4 and TRBJ1-4; a weak D match, TRBD1 (6 bases). This CDR3 comprises 17 residues. CDR1 SGHNT and CDR2 YYREEE come from the germline V gene (reference sequence). V dropped 0 bases and J dropped 4 bases, with 16 bases sitting between them. CDR3 bases: TGTGCCAGCAGCTTGGCCGGGGGGCCGAACCTTAATGAAAAACTGTTTTTT. It specifies CASSLAGGPNLNEKLFF.

The table lists this clone with a count of one. The chain is built from TRBV10-3 and TRBJ1-1; D remains unclear. Germline loops: CDR1 ENHRY, CDR2 SYGVKD. Trimming pared 6 bases from V and 0 bases from J, leaving 11 bases between. The CDR3 contains 14 residues. The CDR3 is CAISELRVNTEAFF. CDR3 sequence (DNA): TGTGCCATCAGCGAACTACGGGTGAACACTGAAGCTTTCTTT.

This rearrangement joins TRBV5-1 to TRBJ2-1; TRBD2 matches at 11 bases. This CDR3 is 15 amino acids long. Trimming at V came to 4 bases and at J to 8 bases, leaving 8 bases not matched to a gene. Germline CDR1 reads SGHRS; CDR2 reads YFSETQ. The CDR3 coding sequence is TGCGCCAGCAGCCTTATGACTAGCGGGGTCCATGAGCAGTTCTTC. It encodes CASSLMTSGVHEQFF.

Written as DNA, the CDR3 is TGTGCCAGTAACCCGGACAGCGACTATGGCTACACCTTC. Protein product: CASNPDSDYGYTF. This chain joins TRBV19 and TRBJ1-2, with a tentative D call TRBD1 (6 bases). The CDR3 runs to 13 residues. Germline V gene data show CDR1 as LNHDA and CDR2 as SQIVND (reference sequence). V was trimmed by 7 bases and J by 3 bases, leaving 12 bases between them.

The CDR3 protein is CASSINYNEQFF. In DNA form, the CDR3 reads TGTGCCAGTAGTATTAATTACAATGAGCAGTTCTTC. The rearrangement uses TRBV19 and TRBJ2-1; D uncertain. This CDR3 comprises 12 residues. Per germline, CDR1 LNHDA and CDR2 SQIVND (reference sequence). V lost 3 bases and J lost 4, with 4 bases in between.

V usage is TRBV30 and J usage is TRBJ2-7; D unresolved. This CDR3 has 11 amino acids. Per germline, CDR1 GTSNPN and CDR2 SVGIG (reference sequence). V dropped 4 bases and J dropped 4 bases, with 8 bases sitting between them. The CDR3 DNA is TGTGCCTGGAATGGCTTGTACGAGCAGTACTTC. Amino acids: CAWNGLYEQYF.

This chain uses TRBV2 with TRBJ2-3; D gene uncertain. Germline V gives CDR1 SNHLY, CDR2 FYNNEI. This CDR3 is built from 11 residues. The germline V and J ends were trimmed by 6 bases and 6 bases, with 7 bases remaining between them. CDR3 nucleotides: TGTGCCAGCAGGAGTACGGATACGCAGTATTTT. Translated, it gives CASRSTDTQYF.

J is TRBJ2-1 and V is TRBV18, with 9 bases identical to TRBD1. The V and J ends lost 3 bases and 0 bases, in that order; junction bases with no gene match: 12. The germline CDR1 and CDR2 sequences are KGHSH and LQKENI. The CDR3 is 19 amino acids. This chain's CDR3 is CASSPIGTGTFSSYNEQFF. CDR3 DNA sequence: TGTGCCAGCTCACCCATAGGGACAGGGACTTTTAGCTCCTACAATGAGCAGTTCTTC.

The chain has TRBV11-2 and TRBJ2-7; D may be TRBD2 (5 bases). This CDR3 spans 14 amino acids. Per germline, CDR1 SGHAT and CDR2 FQNNGV. Trimming pared 4 bases from V and 7 bases from J, leaving 17 bases between. The CDR3 coding sequence is TGTGCCAGCAGCTCCGCCCCCGGACTGCCAGAGCAGTACTTC. It is translated as CASSSAPGLPEQYF.

The table lists this clone with a few counts. The chain uses TRBV7-9 and TRBJ1-2; possibly TRBD1 for D (6 bases). Germline V gene lookup returns CDR1 SEHNR and CDR2 FQNEAQ (reference sequence). V was trimmed by 5 bases and J by 7 bases, leaving 14 bases between them. The CDR3 totals 13 residues. The CDR3: CASSHGQGFGYTF. In nucleotides, the CDR3 is TGTGCCAGCAGCCACGGTCAGGGGTTTGGCTACACCTTC.

This rearrangement joins TRBV6-1 to TRBJ1-5, with TRBD1 as a possible D gene (5 bases). Germline values: CDR1 MNHNS, CDR2 SASEGT. Trimming took off 4 bases at V and 6 bases at J, with 13 bases between the two ends. The CDR3 extends over 14 amino acids. CDR3 nucleotides: TGTGCCAGCAGTGGATTCAGGGTCGGTCAGCCCCAGCATTTT. Its protein is CASSGFRVGQPQHF.

A few counts support this clone. Here the CDR3 reads CASSEDRGVTEAFF. CDR3 nucleotide sequence: TGTGCCAGCAGTGAAGACAGGGGAGTCACTGAAGCTTTCTTT. This sequence joins TRBV6-1 and TRBJ1-1, with TRBD1 matching 7 bases. CDR1 and CDR2 from the germline V gene are MNHNS and SASEGT. This CDR3 is built from 14 residues. Trimming cost V 1 base and J 4 bases; bases outside gene matches: 3.

The chain has TRBV29-1 and TRBJ2-5; the match to TRBD2 covers 7 bases. CDR1 is SQVTM and CDR2 is ANQGSEA in the germline V gene. V lost 2 bases, J lost 1 base, and 4 bases stayed unmatched. CDR3 size: 14 residues. The CDR3 sequence: CSVELLASQETQYF. The CDR3 nucleotides are TGCAGCGTTGAATTACTAGCGAGCCAAGAGACCCAGTACTTC.

The V call is TRBV9, the J call TRBJ2-1; 13 bases line up with TRBD2. The V gene end was trimmed by 0 bases and the J gene end by 7 bases; junction bases not matched to a gene: 7. CDR1 and CDR2 (germline): SGDLS, YYNGEE. This CDR3 has 17 amino acids. This CDR3 reads CASSVGPGTSGNNEQFF. The CDR3 nucleotides read TGTGCCAGCAGCGTAGGACCCGGGACTAGCGGGAATAATGAGCAGTTCTTC.

The rearrangement joins TRBV6-5 to TRBJ2-6, with D unclear. Germline V gene sequence: CDR1 MNHEY, CDR2 SVGAGI. Trimming left V 9 bases short and J 0 bases short, with 6 bases between. The CDR3 loop spans 13 amino acids. CDR3 residues: CASCYSGANVLTF. CDR3 in DNA: TGTGCCAGTTGTTACTCTGGGGCCAACGTCCTGACTTTC.

This chain connects TRBV19 to TRBJ1-2; D unresolved. This CDR3 has 13 residues. Germline V gene lookup returns CDR1 LNHDA and CDR2 SQIVND (reference sequence). V lost 3 bases, J lost 2 bases, and 7 bases lay in between. CDR3 sequence (DNA): TGTGCCAGTAGTATGGCCACGAACTATGGCTACACCTTC. Residues: CASSMATNYGYTF.

The chain couples TRBV19 to TRBJ1-5; perhaps TRBD1 as D (5 bases). This CDR3 is built from 15 residues. CDR1 is LNHDA and CDR2 is SQIVND in the germline V gene (reference sequence). The V and J ends lost 3 bases and 3 bases respectively, with 12 bases between them. The CDR3 loop reads CASSMEDRYNQPQHF. Here the CDR3 DNA reads TGTGCCAGTAGTATGGAAGACAGATACAATCAGCCCCAGCATTTT.

This chain links TRBV29-1 with TRBJ1-2; 7 positions agree with TRBD1. The CDR3 runs 13 residues. V was pared by 2 bases and J by 0 bases, with 0 bases of the junction left unmatched. Per germline, CDR1 SQVTM and CDR2 ANQGSEA. CDR3 amino acids: CSVEQGANYGYTF. DNA for the CDR3: TGCAGCGTTGAACAGGGGGCTAACTATGGCTACACCTTC. Looking up the rest from reference TRBV29-1 and TRBJ1-2 gives the full variable domain: SAVISQKPSRDICQRGTSLTIQCQVDSQVTMMFWYRQQPGQSLTLIATANQGSEATYESGFVIDKFPISRPNLTFSTLTVSNMSPEDSSIYLCSVEQGANYGYTFGSGTRLTVV.

V gene TRBV7-2 combines with J gene TRBJ2-7; D is unclear. Germline loops: CDR1 SGHTA, CDR2 FQGNSA. The CDR3 has 13 residues. V dropped 1 base and J dropped 6 bases, with 10 bases sitting between them. The CDR3 nucleotides are TGTGCCAGCAGCTTAGGGCTTCCTGCCGAGCAGTACTTC. Amino acid sequence: CASSLGLPAEQYF.

About this clone itself: One end of the junction fails to match germline, which may point to a read error. The J gene is TRBJ2-2, the V gene TRBV5-6, with TRBD1 identical over 7 bases. The CDR3 length is 17 residues. In germline, CDR1 is SGHDT, CDR2 YYEEEE. The CDR3 coding sequence is TGTGCCAGCAGCTTGGTCACAGGGGCTCTGAACACCGTGGAGCTGTTTTTT. Translated: CASSLVTGALNTVELFF.

This clone came up a few times. The chain carries TRBV19 and TRBJ2-7; 8 positions agree with TRBD2. V lost 3 bases, J lost 2 bases, and 6 bases stayed unmatched. The CDR3 is 15 amino acids. Germline loops: CDR1 LNHDA, CDR2 SQIVND (reference sequence). This CDR3 reads CASSISLSGAYEQYF. The CDR3 coding sequence is TGTGCCAGTAGTATTAGTCTTAGCGGGGCCTACGAGCAGTACTTC.

This rearrangement joins TRBV14 to TRBJ2-1; 7 bases match TRBD1. V shed 0 bases and J 6 bases; nucleotides not matched to a gene: 5. Germline CDR1 is SGHDN and CDR2 is FVKESK. The CDR3 spans 15 residues. The CDR3 loop reads CASSQEGTVLNEQFF. CDR3 in DNA: TGTGCCAGCAGCCAAGAGGGGACAGTGCTCAATGAGCAGTTCTTC. The full variable domain, with the rest looked up from reference TRBV14 and TRBJ2-1, is EAGVTQFPSHSVIEKGQTVTLRCDPISGHDNLYWYRRVMGKEIKFLLHFVKESKQDESGMPNNRFLAERTGGTYSTLKVQPAELEDSGVYFCASSQEGTVLNEQFFGPGTRLTVL.